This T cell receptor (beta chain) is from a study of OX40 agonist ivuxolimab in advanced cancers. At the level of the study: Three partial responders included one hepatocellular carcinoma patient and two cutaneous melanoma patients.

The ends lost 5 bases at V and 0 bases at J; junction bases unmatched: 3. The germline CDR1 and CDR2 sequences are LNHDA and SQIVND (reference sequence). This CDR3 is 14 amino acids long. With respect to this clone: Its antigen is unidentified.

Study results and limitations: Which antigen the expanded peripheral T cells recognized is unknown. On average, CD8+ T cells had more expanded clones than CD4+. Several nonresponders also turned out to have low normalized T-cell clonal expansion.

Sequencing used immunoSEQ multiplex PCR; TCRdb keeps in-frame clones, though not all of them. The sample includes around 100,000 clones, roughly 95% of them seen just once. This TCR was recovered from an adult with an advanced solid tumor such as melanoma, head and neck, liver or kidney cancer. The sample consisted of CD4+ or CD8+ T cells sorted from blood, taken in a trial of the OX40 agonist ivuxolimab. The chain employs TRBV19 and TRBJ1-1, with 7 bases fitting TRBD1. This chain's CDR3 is CASSAGQLNTEAFF. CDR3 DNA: TGTGCCAGTAGTGCGGGACAGTTGAACACTGAAGCTTTCTTT.